This record looks at one TCR beta chain sequence and its context. What this receptor recognizes is not known. Within one base of it there is no much larger clone, and no base qualities were kept. The CDR3 regions of human TCRbeta chains were analyzed by immunosequencing. In the source study's methods: TCRs in the repertoires were matched against a reference library of SARS-CoV-2-specific TCRs that had been generated with the MIRA antigen-specificity platform. Breadth meant the fraction of unique TCRs that were SARS-CoV-2-associated, whereas depth meant the fraction of total T cells that were SARS-CoV-2-associated. Using the MIRA data, each spike-specific TCR was mapped to the spike region that the TCR reacts to and placed in a CD4 or CD8 class. Log10-transformed breadth and depth values were compared by one-way ANOVA with Sidak's multiple comparisons tests. The table was pulled from immuneACCESS by TCRdb, which kept in-frame rearrangements only. Such tables lose some clones; where checked, under half of the loss comes from unresolved V genes, and the rest has no known cause. For V, J and clone size, that table is used; D and trimming come from the DNA. This sample lists 65,000 to 100,000 clones; about 84% were detected once. The top ten clones comprise around 20% of the sample.

This sample was included in a study of T cell responses to AZD1222 COVID-19 vaccine (dated by TCRdb to the early 2020s). Turning to the overall study: AZD1222 recipients whose second dose came at about 4 weeks and those whose second dose came at about 12 weeks were combined into one group, since spike-specific TCR depth and breadth did not differ between the two schedules. A total of just over 230 trial participants underwent TCR sequencing, of whom 200 to 220 received two doses of AZD1222 and some 26 received two doses of the MenACWY control vaccine. Trial participants were enrolled into age subgroups of 18-55, 56-69 and 70-plus years, which contained approximately 150, 30 and 60 TCR-sequenced participants, respectively.

Results the study describes overall, beyond this receptor: CD4 TCRs associated with the vaccine covered the entire spike protein, and the dominant responses were in regions 160-218 and 743-854. Reportedly, close to half of the unique spike-specific TCRs recognized epitopes lying outside the regions that are mutated in the B.1.351 and B.1.1.7 variants. Because no day 14 peak-response samples were available, the repertoires could be characterized only after the peak T cell response. Conclusions about previously exposed vaccinees were limited because only a handful of AZD1222 recipients were SARS-CoV-2 seropositive at baseline. In the small 56-69-year group, the increase in depth fell short of significance, most likely because of low power. A significant rise in spike-specific TCR breadth and depth was observed after two AZD1222 doses relative to day 0 and relative to MenACWY recipients. Participants were mostly white British, with more females than males. The authors suggested clonal diversity may have been underestimated.

The sample's time point label is to be understood as: baseline before first vaccination. Vaccinee samples came from UK trials COV001 and COV002, including a single-blind randomized controlled phase 2/3 trial of AZD1222 (ChAdOx1 nCoV-19) in healthy adults. For TCRbeta chain sequencing, PBMC samples were collected from trial participants at day 0 and at day 28 after the second dose. In the germline V gene (reference sequence), CDR1 corresponds to SEHNR and CDR2 to FQNEAQ. From its cysteine to its phenylalanine, the CDR3 spans 18 amino acids. Only the CDR3 portion is preserved as DNA: 54 bases, with reading frame beginning at the first base. The germline V and J ends show losses of 0 bases and 5 bases respectively, and no gene match explains 10 bases of the junction.

This receptor chain uses TRBV7-9 and TRBJ1-1; 12 bases in the middle match TRBD1. Sequenced here: peripheral blood, sampled on day 0 of AZD1222 vaccination. The receptor was derived from an adult in good health. The CDR3 is CASSLAWDRGLQKTEAFF. In nucleotides, the sequence is TGTGCCAGCAGCTTAGCGTGGGACAGGGGGCTACAGAAAACTGAAGCTTTCTTT.